This T cell receptor (beta chain) is from a study of shared T cell receptors in the human thymus. Sequencing used immunoSEQ multiplex PCR; TCRdb keeps in-frame clones, though not all of them. The sample lists hundreds of thousands of clones; approximately 83% were seen once. The CDR3 totals 17 residues. Looked up from germline, CDR1 is SGHAT and CDR2 is FQNNGV. Details on this clone: A read error may produce the germline difference seen at one junction end.

These same data were also listed under a study on human thymus T cells.

The TCR sequence derives from a girl under three years old with a congenital heart defect. This chain links TRBV11-2 with TRBJ1-2; D possibly corresponds to TRBD1 (6 bases). The specimen was thymocytes. The CDR3 DNA sequence: TGTGCCAGCAGCTTAGATGGGACAACTCCTTGTAACGATGGCTACACCTTC. Translation gives CASSLDGTTPCNDGYTF.